The TCR beta chain under discussion was sequenced for a study of CD8+ T cells in alopecia areata. This CDR3 region has 12 residues. Germline V gene lookup returns CDR1 FNHDT and CDR2 SITEND (reference sequence). V dropped 9 bases and J dropped 0 bases, with 10 bases sitting between them. This clone was seen a handful of times. Genes here carry mouse names. Read coverage stops 4 residues before the CDR3 terminus; the germline J gene supplies the remainder. Following extraction, RNA underwent reverse transcription to cDNA, which served as the sequencing template. Libraries were prepared by immunoSEQ multiplex PCR; TCRdb keeps only in-frame clonotypes and omits some of them. Recorded here are about 120,000 clones, none singletons.

The receptor comes from a C3H/HeJ mouse with alopecia areata. For the strain, the MHC haplotype given is H2-k. The gene calls are TRBV19 and TRBJ2-7, with D tentatively TRBD1 (5 bases). The source material was lesional skin. CDR3 bases read: TGTGCCAAGACAGAACACTCCTAT. Protein product: CAKTEHSY. The whole CDR3 protein is CAKTEHSYEQYF.